This T cell receptor (beta chain) was identified during a study of monozygotic twins with inflammatory bowel disease. Study-wide results and caveats: Individual T cell subtypes were not distinguishable. Healthy co-twins, by inverse Simpson, had higher TCRbeta diversity than their siblings with IBD.

Every TCR library drew on about 3,300 ng of total RNA. Researchers generated cDNA in eight separate reactions per sample. For each CDR3 protein, TCRdb gives one entry from its re-call of the 5' RACE reads, without DNA. The listing contains 310,000 or so distinct CDR3 sequences. The germline gives CDR1 MGHRA, CDR2 YSYEKL. The CDR3 spans 17 residues. Details on this clonotype: Its antigen is unknown.

This receptor was identified in a human donor with ulcerative colitis or Crohn's disease, or a healthy co-twin of an affected twin (not recorded which). Sequencing used blood. The chain uses TRBV4-1 and TRBJ2-4; TCRdb selects TRBD1, and the lack of DNA leaves this call unchecked. CDR3 sequence: CASSQAQGASGGNIQYF.